Listed below are T cell receptor beta chains from one sample, sequenced in a study of T and B cells in COVID-19 patients. TCRdb re-analysed the multiplex PCR reads in MiXCR, keeping a single row per CDR3 protein. This table holds some 10,000 distinct CDR3 sequences, nearly 30% found once. Sequencing was performed on blood. Receptors originate from a human donor who had recovered from COVID-19. Both conserved end residues are part of each CDR3. Fields, in order: V gene, J gene, clone size, D gene, CDR3 protein, CDR3 DNA. D genes are given only for firm matches. Clone sizes are given selectively: once, few, many, or a class where the clone is expanded.

TRBV14	TRBJ2-1	.	.	CASSQAFYMGGLNEQFF	TGTGCCAGCAGCCAAGCGTTTTATATGGGGGGTTTAAATGAGCAGTTCTTC
TRBV5-5	TRBJ2-7	medium-sized	.	CASTLGLEQYF	TGTGCCAGCACCCTAGGCCTCGAGCAGTACTTC
TRBV4-3	TRBJ2-5	.	.	CASSQGVLAGQETQYF	TGTGCCAGCAGCCAAGGCGTGTTGGCGGGACAAGAGACCCAGTACTTC
TRBV18	TRBJ2-7	many	TRBD2	CASSEREKNEQYF	TGTGCCAGCTCGGAGCGGGAGAAAAACGAGCAGTACTTC
TRBV18	TRBJ1-4	few	.	CASSPAGNEKLFF	TGTGCCAGCTCACCAGCGGGAAATGAAAAACTGTTTTTT
TRBV28	TRBJ2-6	.	.	CASSSRSSGANVLTF	TGTGCCAGCAGTTCAAGGAGCTCTGGGGCCAACGTCCTGACTTTC
TRBV6-2/TRBV6-3	TRBJ2-1	few	.	CASSYLTEQFF	TGTGCCAGCAGTTATCTTACCGAGCAGTTCTTC
TRBV5-4	TRBJ2-2	many	TRBD2	CASSSSSGGNTGELFF	TGTGCCAGCAGCAGCTCGTCGGGAGGGAACACCGGGGAGCTGTTTTTT
TRBV6-5	TRBJ2-5	medium-sized	TRBD2	CASSYSASGRETQYF	TGTGCCAGCAGTTACTCGGCTAGCGGGAGAGAGACCCAGTACTTC
TRBV12-3/TRBV12-4	TRBJ2-7	few	.	CASSLFTVPYEQYF	TGTGCCAGCAGTTTATTTACAGTTCCCTACGAGCAGTACTTC
TRBV12-3/TRBV12-4	TRBJ1-2	few	.	CASRPGGGVSTF	TGTGCCAGCAGACCCGGTGGCGGGGTTAGCACCTTC
TRBV20-1	TRBJ2-1	.	.	CSARGTYSYNEQFF	TGCAGTGCTAGGGGAACCTACTCCTACAATGAGCAGTTCTTC
TRBV7-9	TRBJ2-3	many	.	CASSPLPQYF	TGTGCCAGCAGTCCCCTTCCGCAGTATTTT
TRBV27	TRBJ2-7	medium-sized	TRBD1	CASSPIQGNYEQYF	TGTGCCAGCAGCCCTATACAGGGGAACTACGAGCAGTACTTC
TRBV6-6	TRBJ2-5	.	.	CASSYRETQYF	TGTGCCAGCAGTTACCGGGAGACCCAGTACTTC
TRBV6-1	TRBJ2-2	many	.	CASPRASKANTGELFF	TGTGCCAGTCCCCGGGCCTCGAAGGCGAACACCGGGGAGCTGTTTTTT
TRBV19	TRBJ1-5	.	.	CASSGGLGGYQPQHF	TGTGCCAGTAGTGGAGGACTCGGGGGCTATCAGCCCCAGCATTTT
TRBV6-2/TRBV6-3	TRBJ2-7	few	.	CASSFRITYEQYF	TGTGCCAGCAGTTTTCGCATCACCTACGAGCAGTACTTC
TRBV6-1	TRBJ2-4	.	TRBD2	CASSLAGAEKNIQYF	TGTGCCAGCAGTCTAGCGGGAGCGGAAAAAAACATTCAGTACTTC
TRBV18	TRBJ1-6	few	.	CASSPGRTSSYNSPLHF	TGTGCCAGCTCACCAGGCAGAACTAGCTCCTATAATTCACCCCTCCACTTT
TRBV11-1	TRBJ1-6	.	.	CASSLNTGSPLHF	TGTGCCAGCAGCTTAAACACGGGGTCACCCCTCCACTTT
TRBV5-6	TRBJ2-1	.	TRBD2	CASSPSLAGAFAFF	TGTGCCAGCAGCCCATCACTAGCGGGAGCCTTTGCGTTCTTC
TRBV6-1	TRBJ2-5	few	TRBD2	CASRESGGKGKTQYF	TGTGCCAGCAGGGAGAGCGGGGGGAAGGGAAAGACCCAGTACTTC
TRBV19	TRBJ2-7	medium-sized	TRBD2	CASSAASGFDREQYF	TGTGCCAGTAGTGCAGCTAGCGGGTTTGACCGCGAGCAGTACTTC
TRBV6-1	TRBJ2-7	.	TRBD1	CASGDRAYEQYF	TGTGCCAGCGGGGACAGGGCCTACGAGCAGTACTTC
TRBV13	TRBJ2-3	many	.	CASSFTDTQYF	TGTGCCAGCAGCTTCACAGATACGCAGTATTTT
TRBV6-5	TRBJ2-1	.	TRBD2	CASRLETSGVYNEQFF	TGTGCCAGCAGACTCGAGACTAGCGGAGTTTACAATGAGCAGTTCTTC
TRBV5-1	TRBJ2-5	.	.	CASSLVRQTPTQYF	TGCGCCAGCAGCTTGGTGAGACAGACCCCGACCCAGTACTTC
TRBV12-3/TRBV12-4	TRBJ2-3	.	.	CASSLSRPQDTQYF	TGTGCCAGCAGTTTGAGTAGGCCCCAAGATACGCAGTATTTT
TRBV6-5	TRBJ2-1	.	.	CASSSIAFSDNEQFF	TGTGCCAGCAGTTCCATAGCGTTTAGTGACAATGAGCAGTTCTTC
TRBV18	TRBJ2-2	many	TRBD2	CASSLTSGRKNGELFF	TGTGCCAGCTCACTCACTAGCGGGAGAAAGAACGGGGAGCTGTTTTTT
TRBV6-4	TRBJ2-1	.	TRBD1	CASGGQGAWNEQFF	TGTGCCAGCGGCGGACAGGGGGCGTGGAATGAGCAGTTCTTC
TRBV27	TRBJ1-5	.	.	CASSLRGGDSNQPQHF	TGTGCCAGCAGTTTAAGAGGCGGGGATAGCAATCAGCCCCAGCATTTT
TRBV15	TRBJ1-2	many	.	CATSRGGYYGYTF	TGTGCCACCAGCAGAGGGGGGTATTATGGCTACACCTTC
TRBV30	TRBJ1-5	few	.	CAWSVGGNSNQPQHF	TGTGCCTGGAGTGTTGGCGGAAACAGCAATCAGCCCCAGCATTTT
TRBV11-2	TRBJ2-1	once	.	CASSSNTEMYVNEQFF	TGTGCCAGCAGCTCTAACACGGAGATGTATGTCAATGAGCAGTTCTTC
TRBV6-5	TRBJ2-3	many	TRBD2	CASRAPSGRTADTQYF	TGTGCCAGCAGGGCCCCTAGCGGGAGGACGGCAGATACGCAGTATTTT
TRBV29-1	TRBJ2-5	medium-sized	.	CSVGGRGNAGETQYF	TGCAGCGTTGGGGGCCGGGGGAACGCGGGAGAGACCCAGTACTTC
TRBV27	TRBJ2-7	few	.	CASSSSETVLAPYEQYF	.
TRBV18	TRBJ2-5	.	.	CASSPVDLGAGLAETQYF	TGTGCCAGCTCACCCGTTGACTTGGGGGCCGGTTTAGCAGAGACCCAGTACTTC
TRBV24-1	TRBJ1-1	few	.	CATSEGALGNTEAFF	TGTGCCACCAGTGAGGGGGCTCTGGGGAACACTGAAGCTTTCTTT
TRBV6-5	TRBJ2-2	.	TRBD2	CASRRSGLAGEGTGELFF	TGTGCCAGCAGGAGATCTGGACTAGCGGGAGAAGGTACCGGGGAGCTGTTTTTT
TRBV18	TRBJ2-1	medium-sized	TRBD1	CASSLRDRGNEQFF	TGTGCCAGCTCACTCCGGGACAGGGGCAATGAGCAGTTCTTC
TRBV6-1	TRBJ2-5	few	.	CASSENRDHSQETQYF	TGTGCCAGCAGTGAAAACCGGGACCACTCCCAAGAGACCCAGTACTTC
TRBV18	TRBJ2-7	.	TRBD2	CASSAERGASYEQYF	TGTGCCAGCTCGGCGGAGCGGGGGGCGTCCTACGAGCAGTACTTC
TRBV6-5	TRBJ2-6	few	.	CASSYGLSGANVLTF	TGTGCCAGCAGTTACGGGCTCTCTGGGGCCAACGTCCTGACTTTC
TRBV12-3/TRBV12-4	TRBJ1-2	.	.	CASGGYGYTF	TGTGCCAGCGGGGGTTATGGCTACACCTTC
TRBV13	TRBJ2-1	.	.	CASSHGRNEQFF	TGTGCCAGCAGCCATGGCCGTAATGAGCAGTTCTTC
TRBV30	TRBJ1-6	few	.	CALGRARRNSPLHF	TGTGCGCTGGGCCGGGCGCGAAGGAATTCACCCCTCCACTTT